The clone carrying this T cell receptor (beta chain) occurred many times. Antigen unknown. Active moderate-to-severe ophthalmopathy, Clinical Activity Score at least 3, NOSPECS at least 4, under 3 months' duration. The CDR3 regions of TCR beta were amplified from RNA transcripts. When the TCR CDR3 underwent first-round RT-PCR, the HTBI primer set was used. TCRdb re-called the multiplex PCR reads with MiXCR, one entry per CDR3 protein. The repertoire holds roughly 350,000 distinct CDR3 sequences, about an eighth seen once, with approximately 35% in the top ten. This entry is derived from a study of T cells in Graves' hyperthyroidism and ophthalmopathy. Study results and limitations: Most clonotypes that expanded in the thyroid above 0.001 also showed up in blood.

This TCR was recovered from a woman in her thirties or forties with Graves' ophthalmopathy. The sequenced material came from blood.

CDR3 sequence (DNA): TGTGCCAGCAGCTCCCATAGCGGGAGAGTAGCAGATACGCAGTATTTT. It yields the protein CASSSHSGRVADTQYF. The chain combines TRBV7-2 with TRBJ2-3, with TRBD2 matching 9 bases. V was clipped by 4 bases and J by 4 bases; unmatched bases: 9. In germline, CDR1 is SGHTA, CDR2 FQGNSA. CDR3 length equals 16 residues.